This passage covers 2 T cell receptor beta chains from one sample sequenced in a study of a mutant IDH1 vaccine in newly diagnosed glioma. The repertoire was sequenced with immunoSEQ multiplex PCR; TCRdb's copy has only in-frame clones and lacks some. The table includes 50,000 or so clones, about 81% detected once. Time point described: week 47, end of study. One vaccine dose held 300 ug of mutant IDH1 20-mer peptide and came with topical imiquimod. Their antigens remain unidentified. The sample here was PBMCs, taken from a glioma patient whose treatment included an IDH1 peptide vaccine. These receptors were obtained from a woman aged 25 to 39 with glioma. Some clones in this sample may be carry-over from other donors' samples.

The chain links TRBV11-3 to TRBJ2-7; D is unresolved. V lost 3 bases to trimming and J lost 3 bases, with 15 bases between them. The CDR3 covers 15 residues. Germline values: CDR1 SGHNT, CDR2 YENEEA. CDR3 protein: CASSLRSKVGYEQYF. The CDR3 nucleotides are TGTGCCAGCAGCTTGCGGTCCAAGGTTGGCTACGAGCAGTACTTC. The full variable domain, with the rest looked up from reference TRBV11-3 and TRBJ2-7, is EAGVVQSPRYKIIEKKQPVAFWCNPISGHNTLYWYLQNLGQGPELLIRYENEEAVDDSQLPKDRFSAERLKGVDSTLKIQPAELGDSAVYLCASSLRSKVGYEQYFGPGTRLTVT.

This chain connects TRBV28 to TRBJ1-1; D is undetermined. Germline CDR1 is MDHEN and CDR2 is SYDVKM. With 4 bases removed from V and 1 base from J, the gap between germline ends came to 7 bases. The CDR3 length is 13 residues. The CDR3: CASSSSENTEAFF. DNA of the CDR3: TGTGCCAGCAGTTCATCCGAGAACACTGAAGCTTTCTTT.